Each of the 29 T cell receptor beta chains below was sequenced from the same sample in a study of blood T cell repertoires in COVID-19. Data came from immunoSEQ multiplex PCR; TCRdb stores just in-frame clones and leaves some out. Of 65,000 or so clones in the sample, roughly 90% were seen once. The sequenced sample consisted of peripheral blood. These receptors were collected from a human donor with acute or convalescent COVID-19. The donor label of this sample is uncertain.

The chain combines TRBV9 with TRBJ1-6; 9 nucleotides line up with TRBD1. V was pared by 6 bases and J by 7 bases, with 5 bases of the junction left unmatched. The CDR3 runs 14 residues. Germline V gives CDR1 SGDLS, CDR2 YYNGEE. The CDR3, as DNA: TGTGCCAGCACGCGGGACAGGGCAAATTCACCCCTCCACTTT. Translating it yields CASTRDRANSPLHF.

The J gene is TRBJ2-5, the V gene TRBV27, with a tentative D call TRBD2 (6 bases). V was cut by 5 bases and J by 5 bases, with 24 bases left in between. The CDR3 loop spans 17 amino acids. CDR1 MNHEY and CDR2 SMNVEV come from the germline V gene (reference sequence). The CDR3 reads CASSPAPAGPLLETQYF. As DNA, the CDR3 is TGTGCCAGCAGTCCGGCCCCGGCGGGGCCCTTACTTGAGACCCAGTACTTC.

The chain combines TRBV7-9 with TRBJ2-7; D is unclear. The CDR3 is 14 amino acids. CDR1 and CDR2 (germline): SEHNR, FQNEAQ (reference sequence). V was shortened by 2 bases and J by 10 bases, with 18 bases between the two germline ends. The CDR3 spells CASSLTLNLQEQYF. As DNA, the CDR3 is TGTGCCAGCAGCTTAACCTTGAACCTCCAGGAACAGTACTTC. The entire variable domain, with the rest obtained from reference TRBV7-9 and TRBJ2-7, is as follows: DTGVSQNPRHKITKRGQNVTFRCDPISEHNRLYWYRQTLGQGPEFLTYFQNEAQLEKSRLLSDRFSAERPKGSFSTLEIQRTEQGDSAMYLCASSLTLNLQEQYFGPGTRLTVT.

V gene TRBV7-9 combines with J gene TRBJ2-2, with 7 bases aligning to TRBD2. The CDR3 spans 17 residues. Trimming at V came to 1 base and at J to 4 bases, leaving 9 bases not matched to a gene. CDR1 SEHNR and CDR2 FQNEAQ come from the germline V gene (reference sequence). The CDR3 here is CASSLEYGGRGTGELFF. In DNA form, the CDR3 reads TGTGCCAGCAGCTTAGAATACGGCGGGAGAGGCACCGGGGAGCTGTTTTTT. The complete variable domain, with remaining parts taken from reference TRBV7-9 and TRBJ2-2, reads DTGVSQNPRHKITKRGQNVTFRCDPISEHNRLYWYRQTLGQGPEFLTYFQNEAQLEKSRLLSDRFSAERPKGSFSTLEIQRTEQGDSAMYLCASSLEYGGRGTGELFFGEGSRLTVL.

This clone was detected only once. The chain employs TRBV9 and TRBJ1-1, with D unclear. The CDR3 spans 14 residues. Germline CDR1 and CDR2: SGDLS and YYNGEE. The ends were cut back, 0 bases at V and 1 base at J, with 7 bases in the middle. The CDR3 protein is CASSVAPQNTEAFF. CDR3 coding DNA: TGTGCCAGCAGCGTAGCTCCACAGAACACTGAAGCTTTCTTT.

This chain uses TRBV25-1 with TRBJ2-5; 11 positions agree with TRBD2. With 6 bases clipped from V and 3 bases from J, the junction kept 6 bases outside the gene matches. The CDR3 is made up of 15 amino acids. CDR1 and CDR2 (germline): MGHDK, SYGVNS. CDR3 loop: CASSQSLAGEETQYF. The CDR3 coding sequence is TGTGCCAGCAGCCAATCACTAGCGGGAGAAGAGACCCAGTACTTC.

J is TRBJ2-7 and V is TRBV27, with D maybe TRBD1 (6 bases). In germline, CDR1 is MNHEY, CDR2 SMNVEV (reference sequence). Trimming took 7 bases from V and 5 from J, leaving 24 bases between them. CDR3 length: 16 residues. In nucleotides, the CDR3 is TGTGCCAGCACGCCGGGGCAGGGGAGTATCTACCACGAGCAGTACTTC. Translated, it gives CASTPGQGSIYHEQYF.

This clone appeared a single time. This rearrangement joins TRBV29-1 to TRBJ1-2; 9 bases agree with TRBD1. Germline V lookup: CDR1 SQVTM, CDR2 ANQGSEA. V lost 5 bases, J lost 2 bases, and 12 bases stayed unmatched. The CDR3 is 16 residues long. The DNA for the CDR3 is TGCAGCGTTTCTCCGTTTGGACAGGGGAAAAACTATGGCTACACCTTC. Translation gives CSVSPFGQGKNYGYTF.

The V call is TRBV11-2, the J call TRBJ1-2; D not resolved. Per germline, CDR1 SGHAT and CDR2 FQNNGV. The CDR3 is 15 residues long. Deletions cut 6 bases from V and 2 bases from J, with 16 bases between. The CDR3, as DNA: TGTGCCAGCAGTCGAGTGGAGGCCCCGAACTATGGCTACACCTTC. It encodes CASSRVEAPNYGYTF.

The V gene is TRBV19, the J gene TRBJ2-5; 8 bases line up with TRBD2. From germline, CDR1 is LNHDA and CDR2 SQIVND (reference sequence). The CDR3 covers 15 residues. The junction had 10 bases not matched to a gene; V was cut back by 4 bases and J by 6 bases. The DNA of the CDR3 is TGTGCCAGTAGTAAGTCGGGACTAGTTGATCAGACCCAGTACTTC. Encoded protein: CASSKSGLVDQTQYF.

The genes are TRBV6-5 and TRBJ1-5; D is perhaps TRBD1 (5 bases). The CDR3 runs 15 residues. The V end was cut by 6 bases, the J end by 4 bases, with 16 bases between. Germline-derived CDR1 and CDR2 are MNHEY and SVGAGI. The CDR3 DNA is TGTGCCAGCAGGTCGGCCCAGGGCTTGAATCAGCCCCAGCATTTT. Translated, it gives CASRSAQGLNQPQHF.

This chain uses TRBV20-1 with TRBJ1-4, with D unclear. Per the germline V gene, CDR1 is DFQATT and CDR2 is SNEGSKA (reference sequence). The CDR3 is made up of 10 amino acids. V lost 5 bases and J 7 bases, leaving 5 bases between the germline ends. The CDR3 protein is CSAWSEKLFF. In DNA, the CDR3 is TGCAGTGCTTGGAGTGAAAAACTGTTTTTT.

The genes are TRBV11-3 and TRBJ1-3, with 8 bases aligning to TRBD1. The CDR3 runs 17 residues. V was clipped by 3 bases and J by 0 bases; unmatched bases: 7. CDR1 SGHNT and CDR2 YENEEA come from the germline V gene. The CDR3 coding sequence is TGTGCCAGCAGCTTCTGGGACAGGCTTTTCTCTGGAAACACCATATATTTT. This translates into CASSFWDRLFSGNTIYF.

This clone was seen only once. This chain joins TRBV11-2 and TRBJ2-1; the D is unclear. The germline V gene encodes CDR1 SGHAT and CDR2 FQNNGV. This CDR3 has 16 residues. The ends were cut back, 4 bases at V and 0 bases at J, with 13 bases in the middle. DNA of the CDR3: TGTGCCAGCAGCTCCCAAAGCGCGACCTCCTACAATGAGCAGTTCTTC. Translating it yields CASSSQSATSYNEQFF.

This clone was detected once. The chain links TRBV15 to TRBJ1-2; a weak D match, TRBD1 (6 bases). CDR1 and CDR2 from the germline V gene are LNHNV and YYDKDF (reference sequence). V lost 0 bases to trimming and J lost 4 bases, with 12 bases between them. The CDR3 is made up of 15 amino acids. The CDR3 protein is CATSRERGSSYGYTF. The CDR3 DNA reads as TGTGCCACCAGCAGAGAAAGGGGGTCCAGCTATGGCTACACCTTC.

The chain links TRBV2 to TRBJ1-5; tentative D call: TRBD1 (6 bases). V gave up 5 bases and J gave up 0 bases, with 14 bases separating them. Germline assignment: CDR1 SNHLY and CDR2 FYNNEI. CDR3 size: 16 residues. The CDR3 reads CASSQEGGYSNQPQHF. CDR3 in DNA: TGTGCCAGCAGTCAGGAGGGGGGGTATAGCAATCAGCCCCAGCATTTT.

CDR3 region: CASSVQGADTEAFF. The CDR3 coding sequence is TGTGCCAGCAGTGTACAGGGGGCGGACACTGAAGCTTTCTTT. The genes are TRBV2 and TRBJ1-1, with 9 bases that match TRBD1. V shed 4 bases, J shed 3 bases, and the junction held 3 bases outside the gene matches. Per the germline V gene, CDR1 is SNHLY and CDR2 is FYNNEI. This CDR3 has 14 amino acids.

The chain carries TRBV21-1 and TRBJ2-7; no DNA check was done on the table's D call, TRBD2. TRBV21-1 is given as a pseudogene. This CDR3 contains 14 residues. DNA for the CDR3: TGTGCCAGCAGCAAGCTCCGGGTCCCCTACGAGCAGTACGTC. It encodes CASSKLRVPYEQYV.

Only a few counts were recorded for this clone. The CDR3 bases are TGTGCCAGCAGTGTGGACAGGGGGCACTACGAGCAGTACGTC. As protein: CASSVDRGHYEQYV. The gene calls are TRBV2 and TRBJ2-7; 11 bases match TRBD1. The V gene end was trimmed by 4 bases and the J gene end by 3 bases; junction bases not matched to a gene: 2. CDR3 size: 14 residues. Looked up from germline, CDR1 is SNHLY and CDR2 is FYNNEI.

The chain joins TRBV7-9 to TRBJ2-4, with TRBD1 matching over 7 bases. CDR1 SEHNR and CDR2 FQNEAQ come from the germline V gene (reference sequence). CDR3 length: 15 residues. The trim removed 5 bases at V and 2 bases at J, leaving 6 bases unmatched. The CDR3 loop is CASSPRQGPKNIQYF. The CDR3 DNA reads TGTGCCAGCAGCCCCCGACAGGGACCCAAAAACATTCAGTACTTC.

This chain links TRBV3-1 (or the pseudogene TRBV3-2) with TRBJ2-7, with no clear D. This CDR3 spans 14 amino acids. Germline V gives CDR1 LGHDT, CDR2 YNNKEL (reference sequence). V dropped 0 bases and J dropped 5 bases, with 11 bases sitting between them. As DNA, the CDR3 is TGTGCCAGCAGCCAAGATTGGAGAAACCACGAGCAGTACTTC. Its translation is CASSQDWRNHEQYF.

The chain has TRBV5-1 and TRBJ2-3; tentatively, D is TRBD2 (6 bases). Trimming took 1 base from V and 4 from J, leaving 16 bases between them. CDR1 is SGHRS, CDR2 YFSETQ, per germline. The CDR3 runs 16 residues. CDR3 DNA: TGCGCCAGCAGCTTGTCAGGGCAAGCGGGTTCAGATACGCAGTATTTT. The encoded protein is CASSLSGQAGSDTQYF.

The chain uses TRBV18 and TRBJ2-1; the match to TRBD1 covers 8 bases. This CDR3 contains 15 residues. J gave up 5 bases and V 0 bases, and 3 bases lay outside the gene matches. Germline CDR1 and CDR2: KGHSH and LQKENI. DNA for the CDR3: TGTGCCAGCTCACCACCCGGGACAGGTCACAATGAGCAGTTCTTC. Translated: CASSPPGTGHNEQFF.

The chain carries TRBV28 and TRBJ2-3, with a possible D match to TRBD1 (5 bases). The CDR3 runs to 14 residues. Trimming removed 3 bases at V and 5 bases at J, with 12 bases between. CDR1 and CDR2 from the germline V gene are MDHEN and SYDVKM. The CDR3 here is CASSFERRGDTQYF. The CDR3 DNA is TGTGCCAGCAGTTTCGAGAGAAGGGGAGATACGCAGTATTTT.

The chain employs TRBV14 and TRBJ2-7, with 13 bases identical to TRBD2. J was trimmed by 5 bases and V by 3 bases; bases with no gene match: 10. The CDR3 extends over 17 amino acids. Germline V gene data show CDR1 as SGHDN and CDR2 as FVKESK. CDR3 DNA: TGTGCCAGCAGCCAGATATGGGGGACTAGCGGGAACCACGAGCAGTACTTC. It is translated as CASSQIWGTSGNHEQYF.

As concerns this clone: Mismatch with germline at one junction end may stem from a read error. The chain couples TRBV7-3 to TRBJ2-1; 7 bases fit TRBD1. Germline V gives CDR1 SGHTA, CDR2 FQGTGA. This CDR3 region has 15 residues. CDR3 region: CASSLRTGETNEQFF. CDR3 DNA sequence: TGTGCCAGCAGTTTAAGGACAGGAGAAACCAATGAGCAGTTCTTC.

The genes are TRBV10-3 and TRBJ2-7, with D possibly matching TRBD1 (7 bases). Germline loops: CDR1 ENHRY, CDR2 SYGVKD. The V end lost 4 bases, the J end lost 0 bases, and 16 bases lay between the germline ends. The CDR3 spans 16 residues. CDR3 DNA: TGTGCCATCAGTGTCGGGTCAGGGGGGAGCTCCTACGAGCAGTACGTC. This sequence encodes CAISVGSGGSSYEQYV.

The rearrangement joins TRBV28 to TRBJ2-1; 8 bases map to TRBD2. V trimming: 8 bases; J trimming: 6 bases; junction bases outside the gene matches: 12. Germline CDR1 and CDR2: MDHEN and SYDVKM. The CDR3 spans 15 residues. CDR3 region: CASDLSGGRSNEQFF. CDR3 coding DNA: TGTGCCAGCGACTTATCGGGGGGGCGGTCCAATGAGCAGTTCTTC.

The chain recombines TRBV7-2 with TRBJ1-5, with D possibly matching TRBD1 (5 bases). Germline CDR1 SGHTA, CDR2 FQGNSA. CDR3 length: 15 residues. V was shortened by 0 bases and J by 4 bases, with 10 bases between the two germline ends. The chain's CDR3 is CASSLAARGNQPQHF. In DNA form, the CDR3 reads TGTGCCAGCAGCTTAGCGGCTAGGGGAAATCAGCCCCAGCATTTT.